The clone carrying this T cell receptor beta chain was counted only a few times. The antigen is unknown. Trimming took off 2 bases at V and 3 bases at J, with 12 bases between the two ends. Germline CDR1 is SGHDT and CDR2 is YYEEEE. The CDR3 runs 14 residues. The data stem from a study of human T cells and chemical hapten exposure. On the study more broadly: Upper-back patch tests with 0.01% DPC were read at 6 days. Study-level findings and limits: Donors, who had alopecia, may show an immune response that differs from healthy people's.

Unique molecular identifiers were attached to individual cDNA molecules during library preparation. MiXCR was run by TCRdb on the RACE reads, yielding one entry per CDR3 protein. Among approximately 260,000 distinct CDR3 sequences listed, 7.5% to 8% were seen once. The time point was: pre-sensitization, week 0. Treatment given: therapeutic diphenylcyclopropenone sensitization with weekly scalp DPC. V and J are TRBV5-6 and TRBJ2-7, with a weak D call TRBD2 (6 bases). The receptor was isolated from a man younger than 35 with alopecia areata. Some clones in this sample may be carry-over from other donors' samples. The material sequenced was whole blood, taken in connection with sensitization to the hapten diphenylcyclopropenone (DPC). CDR3 loop: CASSFRGIDYEQYF. In nucleotides, the CDR3 is TGTGCCAGCAGCTTCCGCGGGATCGACTACGAGCAGTACTTC.